This T cell receptor (beta chain) appears in the sequencing data of a study of T cells after posttransplantation cyclophosphamide. Study-level points and caveats: After PTCy, TRB diversity resembled that of CNI/methotrexate controls. Donor-recipient repertoire similarity was low at 1-2 months, rising over year one. Skin or GI-infiltrating T cells shared few TRB sequences with blood.

The CDR3 is 14 amino acids. The germline V gene encodes CDR1 SGDLS and CDR2 YYNGEE. Repertoires were generated with immunoSEQ multiplex PCR, while TCRdb's copy carries only in-frame clones and drops some. The sample lists 4,000 or so clones, about 81% occurring once. Sampled 1 year posttransplant, controls received myeloablative marrow transplants, methotrexate and a calcineurin inhibitor. About this clone itself: Its specificity is unknown.

The TCR was taken from a female patient in her fifties or sixties who received an allogeneic stem cell transplant from an unrelated donor, was CMV-positive, and had acute and chronic GVHD. Some T cells may trace back to the graft donor. The chain employs TRBV9 and TRBJ2-5, with 7 bases that match TRBD2. TRBJ2-7 matches the DNA end more closely, so the J call is doubtful. The sample was PBMCs, taken after allogeneic stem cell transplant with calcineurin inhibitor and methotrexate. This chain's CDR3 is CASSPRGRGDEQYF. CDR3 DNA sequence: TGTGCCAGCAGCCCCCGGGGGAGGGGCGACGAGCAGTACTTC.